This T cell receptor beta chain was sequenced during a study of cytomegalovirus exposure and HLA in healthy donors. Primers included in the PCR were 60 Vbeta and 13 Jbeta primers. Clones were read by immunoSEQ multiplex PCR, and TCRdb kept only the in-frame ones, dropping some. This table has some 170,000 clones, about 86% appearing once. Trimming at V came to 5 bases and at J to 6 bases, leaving 7 bases not matched to a gene. Germline CDR1 LNHDA, CDR2 SQIVND (reference sequence). The CDR3 has 14 residues. For this clone: The antigen remains undetermined.

Overall study results and limits: Accurate prediction of most subjects' HLA-A and HLA-B alleles from TCR beta sequences was reported.

The V and J genes are TRBV19 and TRBJ1-1; 9 bases align to TRBD1. The TCR sequence derives from a woman in her twenties or thirties in good health and CMV-seronegative. The sequencing input was PBMCs. The CDR3 loop is CASSSGQGLPEAFF. For the CDR3, the DNA is TGTGCCAGTAGTTCCGGACAGGGGTTACCTGAAGCTTTCTTT.